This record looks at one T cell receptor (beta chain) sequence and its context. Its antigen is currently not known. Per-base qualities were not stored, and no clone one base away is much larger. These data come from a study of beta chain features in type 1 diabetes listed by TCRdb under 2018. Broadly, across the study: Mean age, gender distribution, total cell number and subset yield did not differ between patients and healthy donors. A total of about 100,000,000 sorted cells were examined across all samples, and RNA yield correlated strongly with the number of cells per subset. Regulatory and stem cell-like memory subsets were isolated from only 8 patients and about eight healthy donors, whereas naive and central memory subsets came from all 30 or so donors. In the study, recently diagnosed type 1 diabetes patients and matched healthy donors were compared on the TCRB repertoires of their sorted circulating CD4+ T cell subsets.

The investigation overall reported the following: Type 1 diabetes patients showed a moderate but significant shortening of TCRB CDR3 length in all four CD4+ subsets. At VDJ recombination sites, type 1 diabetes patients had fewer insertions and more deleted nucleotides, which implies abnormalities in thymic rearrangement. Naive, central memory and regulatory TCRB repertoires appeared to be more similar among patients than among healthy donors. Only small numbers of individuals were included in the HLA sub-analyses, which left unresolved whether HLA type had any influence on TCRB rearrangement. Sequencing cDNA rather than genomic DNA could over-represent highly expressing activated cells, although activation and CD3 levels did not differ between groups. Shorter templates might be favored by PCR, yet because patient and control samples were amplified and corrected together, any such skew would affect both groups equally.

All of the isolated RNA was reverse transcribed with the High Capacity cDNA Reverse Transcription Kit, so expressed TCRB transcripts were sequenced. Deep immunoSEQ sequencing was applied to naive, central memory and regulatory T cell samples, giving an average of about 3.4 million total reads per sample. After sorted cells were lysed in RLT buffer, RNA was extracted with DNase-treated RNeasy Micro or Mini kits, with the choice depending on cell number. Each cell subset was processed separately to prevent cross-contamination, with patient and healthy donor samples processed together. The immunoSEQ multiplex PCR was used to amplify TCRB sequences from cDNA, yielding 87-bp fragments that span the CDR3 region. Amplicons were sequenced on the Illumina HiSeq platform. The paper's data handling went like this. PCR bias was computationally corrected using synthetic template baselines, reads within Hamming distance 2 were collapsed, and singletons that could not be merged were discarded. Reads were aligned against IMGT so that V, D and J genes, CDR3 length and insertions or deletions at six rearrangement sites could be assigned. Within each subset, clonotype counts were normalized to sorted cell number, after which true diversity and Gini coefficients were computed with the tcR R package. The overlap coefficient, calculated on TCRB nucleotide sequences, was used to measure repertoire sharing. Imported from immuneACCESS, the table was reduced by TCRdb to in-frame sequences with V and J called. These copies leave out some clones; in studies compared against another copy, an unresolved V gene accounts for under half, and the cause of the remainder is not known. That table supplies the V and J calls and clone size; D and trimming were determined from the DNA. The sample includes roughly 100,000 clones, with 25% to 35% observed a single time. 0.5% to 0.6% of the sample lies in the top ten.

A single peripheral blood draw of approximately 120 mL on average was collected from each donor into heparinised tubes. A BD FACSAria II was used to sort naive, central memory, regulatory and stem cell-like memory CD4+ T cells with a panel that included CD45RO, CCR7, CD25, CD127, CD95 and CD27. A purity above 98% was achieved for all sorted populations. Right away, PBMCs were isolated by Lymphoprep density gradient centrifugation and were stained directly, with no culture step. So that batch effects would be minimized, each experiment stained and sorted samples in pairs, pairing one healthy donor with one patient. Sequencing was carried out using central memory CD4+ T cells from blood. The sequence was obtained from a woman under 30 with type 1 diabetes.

The DNA is as follows: TGTGCCAGCAGCGTATTCGGGACTAGCGGGTACGAGCAGTACTTC. Its coded protein is CASSVFGTSGYEQYF. The chain is made from TRBV9 and TRBJ2-7; 12 of the junction bases match TRBD2. After removal of 1 base from V and 4 bases from J, the junction retains 3 bases not matched to a gene. Spanning cysteine to phenylalanine, the CDR3 consists of 15 amino acids. Just the 45-base CDR3 DNA is kept, in frame starting at base 1. CDR1 is given as SGDLS and CDR2 as YYNGEE, both from the germline V gene.